A selection of T cell receptor beta chains follows, all from one sample in a study of identical twins. MiXCR, run by TCRdb on the 5' RACE reads, gives a single entry per CDR3 protein. The sample consists of a few hundred thousand distinct CDR3 sequences, around 15% of them appearing once. These records were also assigned to another study, of yellow fever vaccine responses in identical twins.

The sequenced material came from CD4+ T cells sorted from blood. Source of these receptors: a woman between 18 and 30 years old in good health. The CDR3 runs from the conserved cysteine through the conserved F or W. The D gene is left open where the match is weak. Clone sizes are given selectively: once, few, many, or a class where the clone is expanded.

>TRBJ1-2|TRBV12-3/TRBV12-4|TRBD1|few
CASSQRTGVDGYTF
TGTGCCAGCAGCCAAAGGACAGGGGTGGATGGCTACACCTTC
>TRBJ1-5|TRBV6-4|-|few
CASAHSTEYSNQPQHF
TGTGCCAGCGCCCACTCGACAGAGTATAGCAATCAGCCCCAGCATTTT
>TRBJ2-7|TRBV6-2/TRBV6-3|TRBD1|few
CASSYAGTAHEQYF
TGTGCCAGCAGTTACGCCGGGACAGCCCACGAGCAGTACTTC
>TRBJ1-4|TRBV12-3/TRBV12-4|-|few
CASSLKGAPNEKLFF
TGTGCCAGCAGTTTAAAAGGTGCCCCTAATGAAAAACTGTTTTTT
>TRBJ2-2|TRBV4-2|-|-
CASSQESQNTGELFF
TGTGCCAGCAGCCAAGAGTCACAGAACACCGGGGAGCTGTTTTTT
>TRBJ1-2|TRBV20-1|-|few
CSAVLRGYTF
-
>TRBJ2-1|TRBV7-2|TRBD2|few
CASSTASGRNNEQFF
TGTGCCAGCAGCACCGCTAGCGGGAGGAACAATGAGCAGTTCTTC
>TRBJ2-7|TRBV5-1|TRBD1|-
CASSQTGLYEQYF
TGCGCCAGCAGCCAGACAGGGCTCTACGAGCAGTACTTC
>TRBJ2-3|TRBV9|-|few
CASSVGTPRTDTQYF
TGTGCCAGCAGCGTAGGGACGCCTCGCACAGATACGCAGTATTTT
>TRBJ1-2|TRBV11-2|-|-
CASSMITGGNYGYTF
TGTGCCAGCAGCATGATCACGGGGGGCAACTATGGCTACACCTTC
>TRBJ2-3|TRBV24-1|TRBD2|-
CATSDFTLAGNTQYF
TGTGCCACCAGTGATTTCACCCTAGCGGGAAATACGCAGTATTTT
>TRBJ2-1|TRBV11-3|TRBD1|-
CASSQTGASYNEQFF
TGTGCCAGCAGCCAAACAGGGGCCAGCTACAATGAGCAGTTCTTC
>TRBJ1-1|TRBV4-2|TRBD1|-
CASSQTYGQGPHTEAFF
TGTGCCAGCAGCCAAACTTATGGACAGGGTCCACACACTGAAGCTTTCTTT
>TRBJ2-1|TRBV4-2|TRBD2|few
CASSQDKAGGANEQFF
TGTGCCAGCAGCCAAGATAAGGCGGGAGGAGCCAATGAGCAGTTCTTC
>TRBJ2-7|TRBV7-9|TRBD1|many
CASSDDRGLYEQYF
TGTGCCAGCAGCGATGACAGGGGGCTCTACGAGCAGTACTTC
>TRBJ2-1|TRBV4-2|-|few
CASSQARGTYNEQFF
TGTGCCAGCAGCCAAGCCCGCGGGACCTACAATGAGCAGTTCTTC
>TRBJ1-2|TRBV6-5|-|few
CASSYAGFYGYTF
TGTGCCAGCAGTTACGCCGGCTTCTATGGCTACACCTTC
>TRBJ1-2|TRBV7-9|TRBD1|many
CASSLDRGIYGYTF
TGTGCCAGCAGCTTAGACAGGGGGATCTATGGCTACACCTTC
>TRBJ2-7|TRBV5-1|-|-
CASSLGGSFDEQYF
TGCGCCAGCAGCTTGGGCGGCTCTTTTGACGAGCAGTACTTC
>TRBJ1-1|TRBV3-1|-|-
CASSRDKLNTEAFF
TGTGCCAGCAGCCGGGACAAATTGAACACTGAAGCTTTCTTT
>TRBJ2-1|TRBV12-3/TRBV12-4|TRBD2|-
CASSSREGGRMNEQFF
TGTGCCAGCAGCTCCCGGGAGGGCGGGAGGATGAATGAGCAGTTCTTC
>TRBJ1-1|TRBV6-5|-|few
CAVRTYREAFF
TGTGCCGTCCGGACCTACCGTGAAGCTTTCTTT
>TRBJ2-1|TRBV4-1|TRBD2|few
CASSQHMAAGLPFF
TGCGCCAGCAGCCAGCATATGGCAGCGGGGTTGCCGTTCTTC
>TRBJ2-1|TRBV5-1|-|many
CASGNPPFEQFF
TGCGCCAGCGGGAACCCCCCTTTCGAGCAGTTCTTC
>TRBJ1-6|TRBV6-1|TRBD1|-
CASSPRQGANSPLHF
TGTGCCAGCAGTCCCCGACAGGGGGCAAATTCACCCCTCCACTTT
>TRBJ2-7|TRBV29-1|-|-
CSVRFGADSYEQYF
TGCAGCGTCCGCTTTGGAGCGGACTCCTACGAGCAGTACTTC
>TRBJ2-7|TRBV27|TRBD1|-
CASTPGTGRYEQYF
TGTGCCAGCACCCCCGGGACAGGGCGGTACGAGCAGTACTTC
>TRBJ1-1|TRBV12-3/TRBV12-4|-|few
CASSFRYVGSSSYMNTEAFF
TGTGCCAGCAGTTTTAGGTACGTTGGCAGCTCTTCGTACATGAACACTGAAGCTTTCTTT
>TRBJ1-2|TRBV20-1|-|few
CSATDSWSYGYTF
TGCAGTGCTACGGACAGTTGGTCCTATGGCTACACCTTC